What follows is one T cell receptor (beta chain) and its context. This sample stems from a study of blood T cell repertoires in COVID-19. As for the study in general: COVID-19 samples collected from the United States, Italy and Spain covered acute and convalescent phases. Nucleic acid was either cDNA or gDNA, and it came from T cells, B-cell-depleted T cells, or PBMCs.

How the authors handled the data: Amplified reference gene primers provided the basis for estimating nucleated cell counts. Clones were read by immunoSEQ multiplex PCR, and TCRdb kept only the in-frame ones, dropping some. V, J and clone size derive from that table, while D and trimming were established from the DNA sequence. Of roughly 34,000 clones listed, 80% to 90% are singletons. Trimming at V came to 6 bases and at J to 0 bases, leaving 6 bases not matched to a gene. CDR1 is SNHLY and CDR2 is FYNNEI in the germline V gene. This CDR3 has 16 residues. Material for sequencing was peripheral blood. The genes are TRBV2 and TRBJ2-7, with TRBD2 identical over 12 bases. The sequence was obtained from a woman between 65 and 79 years old with active COVID-19. This CDR3 reads CASRVLAGGSSYEQYF. Written as DNA, the CDR3 is TGTGCCAGCAGGGTCCTAGCGGGGGGGAGCTCCTACGAGCAGTACTTC.